One sample yielded the 19 T cell receptor beta chains listed below, sequenced in a study of cytomegalovirus exposure and HLA in healthy donors. This PCR relied on a set of 60 Vbeta primers and 13 Jbeta primers. Some clones are missing from TCRdb's copy, which holds only in-frame ones; the method was immunoSEQ multiplex PCR. The data contain around 67,000 clones, roughly 74% of them singletons. Sequencing input: PBMCs. These receptors were taken from a man between 18 and 35 years old in good health and CMV-seropositive.

The chain couples TRBV10-3 to TRBJ2-5, with D perhaps TRBD2 (7 bases). CDR1 and CDR2 from the germline V gene are ENHRY and SYGVKD. The CDR3 totals 15 residues. V dropped 0 bases and J dropped 4 bases, with 12 bases sitting between them. CDR3 region: CAISESQGGGETQYF. CDR3 nucleotides: TGTGCCATCAGTGAGTCGCAAGGGGGGGGAGAGACCCAGTACTTC.

The chain uses TRBV5-1 and TRBJ1-6; D possibly corresponds to TRBD1 (6 bases). Trimming took off 0 bases at V and 0 bases at J, with 10 bases between the two ends. The CDR3 has 17 amino acids. The germline gives CDR1 SGHRS, CDR2 YFSETQ. The CDR3 coding sequence is TGCGCCAGCAGCTTGGAACAGGGAAGCTCCTATAATTCACCCCTCCACTTT. Residues: CASSLEQGSSYNSPLHF.

The V call is TRBV6-1, the J call TRBJ1-4; D possibly corresponds to TRBD1 (6 bases). The CDR3 is made up of 14 amino acids. Germline values: CDR1 MNHNS, CDR2 SASEGT. Trimming cost V 4 bases and J 5 bases, with 11 bases left between them. The CDR3 coding sequence is TGTGCCAGCAGTGGGGGACACGGAAATGAAAAACTGTTTTTT. Protein sequence: CASSGGHGNEKLFF.

This rearrangement joins TRBV4-1 to TRBJ2-7, with a possible D match to TRBD2 (6 bases). Looked up from germline, CDR1 is MGHRA and CDR2 is YSYEKL. V lost 3 bases and J 4 bases, leaving 10 bases between the germline ends. The CDR3 is 13 amino acids. The DNA for the CDR3 is TGCGCCAGCAGCCAGCCGCGGGGTTACGAGCAGTACTTC. This codes for CASSQPRGYEQYF.

Only a few counts were recorded for this clone. In nucleotides, the CDR3 is TGTGCCACTAGCCTAGCGCTCCCCCCAGGGGAGCAGTTCTTC. Amino acid sequence: CATSLALPPGEQFF. This chain connects TRBV7-2 to TRBJ2-1; possible D gene TRBD2, 6 bases. Per germline, CDR1 SGHTA and CDR2 FQGNSA. There are 14 residues in the CDR3. Trimming removed 10 bases from V and 10 bases from J, with 23 bases in between.

This sequence joins TRBV6-5 and TRBJ1-1; 7 bases align to TRBD1. Germline V gene sequence: CDR1 MNHEY, CDR2 SVGAGI. After removal of 6 bases from V and 0 bases from J, the junction contained 7 bases not matched to a gene. The CDR3 runs to 15 residues. The CDR3 region is CASSRTGRMNTEAFF. DNA for the CDR3: TGTGCCAGCAGCCGGACAGGCCGCATGAACACTGAAGCTTTCTTT.

This clone was counted only a few times. The V call is TRBV7-2, the J call TRBJ1-1, with 8 bases that match TRBD1. V dropped 5 bases and J dropped 7; count of bases not matched to a gene: 12. The CDR3 has 15 amino acids. The germline V gene encodes CDR1 SGHTA and CDR2 FQGNSA. Written as DNA, the CDR3 is TGTGCCAGCAGCGGCTCCGGGACAGGTCGCCGTGAAGCTTTCTTT. It is translated as CASSGSGTGRREAFF.

The chain combines TRBV9 with TRBJ2-1, with D possibly matching TRBD1 (6 bases). The germline V and J ends were trimmed by 3 bases and 3 bases, with 10 bases remaining between them. This CDR3 region has 14 residues. Germline V gives CDR1 SGDLS, CDR2 YYNGEE. CDR3 region: CASSADSNYNEQFF. The CDR3 bases are TGTGCCAGCAGCGCGGACAGCAACTACAATGAGCAGTTCTTC.

The CDR3 coding sequence is TGCGCCAGCAGCCTCTCGGGGCTAGCGGTTTCCTACGAGCAGTACTTC. Amino acids: CASSLSGLAVSYEQYF. The chain employs TRBV4-1 and TRBJ2-7, with TRBD2 identical over 7 bases. With 4 bases clipped from V and 1 base from J, the junction kept 10 bases outside the gene matches. CDR3 length: 16 residues. CDR1 and CDR2 (germline): MGHRA, YSYEKL.

V usage is TRBV28 and J usage is TRBJ1-1; D is ambiguous. The CDR3 runs to 14 residues. CDR1 is MDHEN, CDR2 SYDVKM, per germline. V lost 6 bases to trimming and J lost 6 bases, with 17 bases between them. The CDR3 nucleotides are TGTGCCAGCAGCCTCTCATATGGGCCGGCTGAAGCTTTCTTT. Translating gives CASSLSYGPAEAFF. Variable domain in full (rest from reference TRBV28 and TRBJ1-1): DVKVTQSSRYLVKRTGEKVFLECVQDMDHENMFWYRQDPGLGLRLIYFSYDVKMKEKGDIPEGYSVSREKKERFSLILESASTNQTSMYLCASSLSYGPAEAFFGQGTRLTVV.

V usage is TRBV2 and J usage is TRBJ1-5; D gene unclear. There are 17 residues in the CDR3. In germline, CDR1 is SNHLY, CDR2 FYNNEI. The V end lost 7 bases, the J end lost 3 bases, and 22 bases lay between the germline ends. CDR3: CASNGLDSLGYNQPQHF. CDR3 coding DNA: TGTGCCAGCAACGGTTTGGACTCCCTGGGGTACAATCAGCCCCAGCATTTT.

The chain recombines TRBV6-5 with TRBJ1-3; no reliable D call. CDR1 and CDR2 from the germline V gene are MNHEY and SVGAGI. CDR3 length equals 12 residues. V was shortened by 4 bases and J by 4 bases, with 5 bases between the two germline ends. The CDR3 coding sequence is TGTGCCAGCAGTTCCCAGGGAAACACCATATATTTT. Translating gives CASSSQGNTIYF.

The chain combines TRBV10-3 with TRBJ2-5; D ambiguous. The CDR3 totals 13 residues. Trimming shortened V by 6 bases and J by 2 bases, and 10 bases separated the two germline ends. Germline V gene lookup returns CDR1 ENHRY and CDR2 SYGVKD. CDR3 nucleotide sequence: TGTGCCATCAGGGTCGACTTTCAAGAGACCCAGTACTTC. The encoded protein is CAIRVDFQETQYF.

The J gene is TRBJ2-1, the V gene TRBV5-1; 11 bases agree with TRBD2. This CDR3 contains 18 residues. CDR1 SGHRS and CDR2 YFSETQ come from the germline V gene. V shed 2 bases and J 5 bases; nucleotides not matched to a gene: 12. The CDR3 DNA reads TGCGCCAGCAGCTTAGTCCCCTCTAGCGGGGGGCGGGACAATGAGCAGTTCTTC. Translating it yields CASSLVPSSGGRDNEQFF.

This chain connects TRBV29-1 to TRBJ2-3, with 7 bases lining up with TRBD1. V lost 7 bases, J lost 4 bases, and 8 bases stayed unmatched. CDR1 is SQVTM, CDR2 ANQGSEA, per germline. This CDR3 is 13 amino acids long. CDR3 sequence: CSGRQGLADTQYF. CDR3 in DNA: TGCAGCGGACGACAGGGTCTCGCAGATACGCAGTATTTT.

This clone was detected a few times. The V and J genes are TRBV6-6 and TRBJ2-1, with D possibly TRBD2 on 5 matching bases. V was shortened by 4 bases and J by 9 bases, with 10 bases between the two germline ends. The germline gives CDR1 MNHNY, CDR2 SVGAGI (reference sequence). The CDR3 is 12 amino acids. In DNA form, the CDR3 reads TGTGCCAGCAGTTCCCCCGAGGGTGAGCAGTTCTTC. It encodes CASSSPEGEQFF.

The chain employs TRBV4-1 and TRBJ2-2; 8 positions agree with TRBD1. Losses at the gene ends were 5 bases for V and 6 bases for J; bases not matched to a gene: 8. Germline-derived CDR1 and CDR2 are MGHRA and YSYEKL. The CDR3 covers 15 residues. The CDR3 sequence: CASSYGQGRAGELFF. For the CDR3, the DNA is TGCGCCAGCAGCTACGGACAGGGAAGGGCCGGGGAGCTGTTTTTT.

V gene TRBV28 combines with J gene TRBJ1-2; no reliable D call. V was shortened by 4 bases and J by 4 bases, with 7 bases between the two germline ends. This CDR3 contains 12 residues. The germline gives CDR1 MDHEN, CDR2 SYDVKM. In DNA form, the CDR3 reads TGTGCCAGCAGTTATCATTTCTATGGCTACACCTTC. It is translated as CASSYHFYGYTF.

The chain is built from TRBV6-5 and TRBJ2-3; 11 nucleotides match TRBD2. The trim removed 4 bases at V and 11 bases at J, leaving 8 bases unmatched. This CDR3 contains 14 residues. CDR1 is MNHEY, CDR2 SVGAGI, per germline. CDR3 sequence reads: CASSFLAGGGLQYF. As DNA, the CDR3 is TGTGCCAGCAGTTTCTTAGCGGGAGGGGGTCTGCAGTATTTT.